This T cell receptor beta chain was sequenced for a study of vaccination effects on CD4 cells after COVID-19. About the research overall: Samples came from two convalescent patients 16 days and one week before vaccination.

TCRdb's table, derived via immunoSEQ multiplex PCR, lists solely in-frame clones and lacks some. The sample has nearly 45,000 clones, around 72% seen once. About this clone itself: As yet, its antigen is unknown.

After expansion with viral peptide pools in the ViraFEST assay, antigen-specific CD4+ T cells were sequenced. Isolating CD4+ T cells followed more than 9 days of culture. Infection dated between March and December 2020, before the Alpha, Beta and Delta variants reached the United States. Germline assignment: CDR1 SGDLS and CDR2 YYNGEE. The CDR3 totals 17 residues. With V trimmed by 2 bases and J by 3 bases, 10 bases remained unmatched. This sample comprised CD4+ T cells from PBMCs cultured with a peptide pool, obtained before COVID-19 vaccination. The chain employs TRBV9 and TRBJ1-4; TRBD1 matches at 7 bases. The TCR was taken from a human donor who had a prior SARS-CoV-2 infection. The CDR3: CASSVGRRQGANEKLFF. CDR3 in DNA: TGTGCCAGCAGCGTGGGTCGCAGACAGGGAGCTAATGAAAAACTGTTTTTT.